A single sample gave rise to the 10 T cell receptor beta chains below, sequenced in a study of CD8+CD57+ T cells in acquired aplastic anemia. CD8+CD57+ cell expansion, shown by flow cytometry, had occurred in the patients selected for sequencing. Profiling of TCR beta VDJ combinations and CDR3 sequences used genomic DNA as template. Via MiXCR, TCRdb re-called the reads, giving one row per CDR3 protein. The sample carries 150,000 to 180,000 distinct CDR3 sequences, over 50% recorded once. The sequenced sample was sorted CD4+, CD8+, or CD8+CD57+ T cells (not recorded which) from PBMCs. The source of these receptors is a human donor with aplastic anemia.

J is TRBJ2-7 and V is TRBV7-2; no firm D call. Germline values: CDR1 SGHTA, CDR2 FQGNSA. The CDR3 sequence is 14 residues long. Trimming stripped 3 bases from V and 1 base from J, with 10 bases between. CDR3 DNA: TGTGCCAGCAGCTTCGCTGACGGGTCCTACGAGCAGTACTTC. Amino acids: CASSFADGSYEQYF.

This clonotype was detected ten times or more. The V call is TRBV6-1, the J call TRBJ2-1, with D possibly TRBD1 on 7 matching bases. The CDR3 consists of 16 residues. The V end lost 3 bases, the J end lost 1 base, and 13 bases lay between the germline ends. The germline CDR1 and CDR2 sequences are MNHNS and SASEGT. As DNA, the CDR3 is TGTGCCAGCAGTGAGCAACAGGGGACTTCCTACAATGAGCAGTTCTTC. Translation gives CASSEQQGTSYNEQFF.

This clonotype was seen many times. The CDR3 ends on some other residue instead of the conserved phenylalanine or tryptophan, so this is likely a read error. The CDR3 region is CSALTRAGPNYGYTL. In DNA, the CDR3 is TGCAGCGCGCTAACCCGGGCAGGGCCAAACTATGGCTACACCCTC. This rearrangement joins TRBV29-1 to TRBJ1-2; D might be TRBD1 (5 bases). CDR3 size: 15 residues. The V and J ends lost 7 bases and 2 bases respectively, with 20 bases between them. Per the germline V gene, CDR1 is SQVTM and CDR2 is ANQGSEA.

This clonotype has a handful of counts. This may stem from a read error, because a much larger clone lies one nucleotide away. The chain is built from TRBV29-1 and TRBJ2-3; a possible D gene is TRBD1 (6 bases). The CDR3 is 16 residues long. V shed 1 base and J shed 6 bases, with 20 bases lying between them. Germline values: CDR1 SQVTM, CDR2 ANQGSEA. CDR3 in amino acids: CSVEVGAGVVWDTQYF. Written as DNA, the CDR3 is TGCAGCGTTGAAGTAGGGGCAGGGGTTGTGTGGGATACGCAGTATTTT.

In its sample, this clonotype was seen many times. The CDR3 DNA sequence: TGTGCCAGCAGCCCCGGGGCAGGGCCCTACGAGCAGTACTTC. Protein sequence: CASSPGAGPYEQYF. This chain connects TRBV7-8 to TRBJ2-7; D tentatively reads TRBD1 or TRBD2 (5 bases each). V dropped 5 bases and J dropped 2 bases, with 13 bases sitting between them. The CDR3 has 14 amino acids. CDR1 and CDR2 (germline): SGHVS, FQNEAQ.

As for this clonotype: The CDR3 does not end in the conserved phenylalanine or tryptophan, so this is likely a read error. It is unclear where the CDR3 begins or ends on the DNA, so no DNA is shown, and the CDR3 is as TCRdb lists it. The gene calls are TRBV4-1 and TRBJ2-7; no DNA check was done on the table's D call, TRBD1. The CDR3 extends over 9 residues, inclusive of both ends. The germline V gene has CDR1 MGHRA and CDR2 YSYEKL. The CDR3 loop reads CASSQGGGR.

This chain joins TRBV29-1 and TRBJ2-3, with 8 bases fitting TRBD1. V dropped 7 bases and J dropped 3; count of bases not matched to a gene: 6. The CDR3 sequence is 13 residues long. CDR1 and CDR2 from the germline V gene are SQVTM and ANQGSEA. The CDR3 DNA is TGCAGCGCTGGGGACAGGACGACAGATACGCAGTATTTT. It codes for CSAGDRTTDTQYF.

This clonotype was observed a handful of times. Given a much more abundant clone one base away, this may be a read error. The CDR3 ends on some other residue instead of the conserved phenylalanine or tryptophan, so this is likely a read error. This chain uses TRBV11-1 with TRBJ2-3, with 9 bases aligning to TRBD1. The CDR3 is 17 amino acids. V lost 10 bases, J lost 0 bases, and 14 bases stayed unmatched. In germline, CDR1 is SGHAT, CDR2 FQDESV (reference sequence). The CDR3 region has the DNA TGTGCCACCCCTCCCAGGGGGACAGGGTTTAGCACAGATACGCAGTATCTT. Protein sequence: CATPPRGTGFSTDTQYL.

This clonotype was detected many times. The chain combines TRBV6-5 with TRBJ2-7; TRBD1 matches at 7 bases. V lost 2 bases to trimming and J lost 7 bases; unmatched junction nucleotides: 5. Per the germline V gene, CDR1 is MNHEY and CDR2 is SVGAGI. The CDR3 covers 13 residues. The CDR3, as DNA: TGTGCCAGCAGTTACGGAACAGGGGTTGAGCAGTACTTC. Translated: CASSYGTGVEQYF.

This chain joins TRBV11-1 and TRBJ2-2; TRBD1 aligns across 9 bases. CDR1 SGHAT and CDR2 FQDESV come from the germline V gene (reference sequence). The CDR3 contains 17 residues. J gave up 4 bases and V 3 bases, and 9 bases lay outside the gene matches. The CDR3 is CASSFLTGGPSTGELFF. The CDR3 DNA is TGTGCCAGCAGCTTTTTGACAGGGGGTCCGAGCACCGGGGAGCTGTTTTTT.